This T cell receptor beta chain was recovered during a study of T cell clonality in common variable immunodeficiency. This CDR3 has 16 residues. Germline loops: CDR1 SSHAT, CDR2 FNYEAQ (reference sequence). CVID and control samples used equivalent genomic DNA input. Produced via immunoSEQ multiplex PCR; TCRdb's table is partial and in-frame only. In total the sample includes under 50,000 clones, none of them seen once. Whole-study results and caveats: Shared TCRbeta clones were fewer between CVID subjects than controls. CVID subjects showed higher TCRbeta clonality than healthy controls.

With respect to this clone: Its antigen is as yet unknown. The junction shows a germline mismatch at one end, possibly a read error. The read stops 3 residues short of the end of the CDR3; the missing end is completed from the germline J gene.

Both groups were predominantly of Caucasian heritage. Sequenced sample: peripheral blood mononuclear cells. This sequence originates from a person aged 18 to 70 in good health. The chain recombines TRBV7-7 with TRBJ1-1; TRBD1 aligns across 8 bases. The covered CDR3 bases are TGTGCTAGCAGCCCGAGCAGGGGGCTCATGAACACTGAA. This encodes CASSPSRGLMNTE. The CDR3 reads in full as CASSPSRGLMNTEAFF.